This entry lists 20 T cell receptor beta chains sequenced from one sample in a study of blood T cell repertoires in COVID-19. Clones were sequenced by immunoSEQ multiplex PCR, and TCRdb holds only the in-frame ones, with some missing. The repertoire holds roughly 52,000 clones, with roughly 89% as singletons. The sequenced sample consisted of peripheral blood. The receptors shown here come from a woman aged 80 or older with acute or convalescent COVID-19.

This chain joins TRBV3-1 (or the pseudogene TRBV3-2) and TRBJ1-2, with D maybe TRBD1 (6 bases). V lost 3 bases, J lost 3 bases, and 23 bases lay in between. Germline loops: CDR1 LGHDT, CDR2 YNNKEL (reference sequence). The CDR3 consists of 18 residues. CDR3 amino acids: CASSQIPAKNRVDYGYTF. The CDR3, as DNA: TGTGCCAGCAGCCAGATACCCGCCAAGAACAGGGTTGACTATGGCTACACCTTC.

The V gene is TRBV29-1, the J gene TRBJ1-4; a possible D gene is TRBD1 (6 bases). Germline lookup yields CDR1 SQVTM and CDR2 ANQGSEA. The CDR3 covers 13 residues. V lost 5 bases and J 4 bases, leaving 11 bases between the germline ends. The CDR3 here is CSVQGGGNEKLFF. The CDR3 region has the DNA TGCAGCGTTCAGGGAGGGGGTAATGAAAAACTGTTTTTT.

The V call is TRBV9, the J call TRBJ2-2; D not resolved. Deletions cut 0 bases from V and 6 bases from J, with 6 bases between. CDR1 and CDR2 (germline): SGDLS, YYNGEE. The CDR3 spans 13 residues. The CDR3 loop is CASSVVQAGELFF. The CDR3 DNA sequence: TGTGCCAGCAGCGTAGTCCAGGCCGGGGAGCTGTTTTTT. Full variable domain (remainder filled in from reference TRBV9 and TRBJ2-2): DSGVTQTPKHLITATGQRVTLRCSPRSGDLSVYWYQQSLDQGLQFLIQYYNGEERAKGNILERFSAQQFPDLHSELNLSSLELGDSALYFCASSVVQAGELFFGEGSRLTVL.

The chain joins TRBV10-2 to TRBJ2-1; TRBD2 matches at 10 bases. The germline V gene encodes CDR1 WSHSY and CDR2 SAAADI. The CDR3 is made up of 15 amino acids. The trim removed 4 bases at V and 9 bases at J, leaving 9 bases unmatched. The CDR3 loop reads CASSGGLAGVGEQFF. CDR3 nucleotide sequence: TGCGCCAGCAGTGGGGGCCTAGCGGGGGTAGGTGAGCAGTTCTTC.

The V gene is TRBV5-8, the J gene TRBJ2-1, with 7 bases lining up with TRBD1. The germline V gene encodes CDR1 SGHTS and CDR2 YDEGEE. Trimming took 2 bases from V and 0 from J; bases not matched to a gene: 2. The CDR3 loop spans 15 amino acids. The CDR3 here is CASSFRGYSYNEQFF. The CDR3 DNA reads TGTGCCAGCAGCTTCAGGGGGTACTCCTACAATGAGCAGTTCTTC.

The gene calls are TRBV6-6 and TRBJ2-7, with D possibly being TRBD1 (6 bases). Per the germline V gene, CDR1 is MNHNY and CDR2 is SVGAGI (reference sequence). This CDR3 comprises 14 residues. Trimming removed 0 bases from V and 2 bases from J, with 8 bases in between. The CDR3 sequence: CASSYSGTTYEQYF. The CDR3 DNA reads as TGTGCCAGCAGTTACTCCGGGACAACCTACGAGCAGTACTTC.

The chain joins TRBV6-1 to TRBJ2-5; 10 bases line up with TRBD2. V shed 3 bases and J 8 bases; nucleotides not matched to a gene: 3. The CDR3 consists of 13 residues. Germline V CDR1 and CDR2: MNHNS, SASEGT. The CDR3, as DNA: TGTGCCAGCAGTGATAGCGGGGGGTTTACCCAGTACTTC. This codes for CASSDSGGFTQYF.

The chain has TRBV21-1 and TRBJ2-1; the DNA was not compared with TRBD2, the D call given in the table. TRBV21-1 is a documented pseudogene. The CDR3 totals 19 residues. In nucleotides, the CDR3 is TGTGCCAGCAGCAGGTCTAGCGGGGGGCGAAGCCGAATGTACAATGAGCAGTTCTTC. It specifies CASSRSSGGRSRMYNEQFF.

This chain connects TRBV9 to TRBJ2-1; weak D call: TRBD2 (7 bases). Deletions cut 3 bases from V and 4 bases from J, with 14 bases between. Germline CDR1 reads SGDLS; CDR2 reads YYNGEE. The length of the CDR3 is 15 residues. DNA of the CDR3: TGTGCCAGCAGCGCGGGGAGGGGGTCATACAATGAGCAGTTCTTC. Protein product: CASSAGRGSYNEQFF.

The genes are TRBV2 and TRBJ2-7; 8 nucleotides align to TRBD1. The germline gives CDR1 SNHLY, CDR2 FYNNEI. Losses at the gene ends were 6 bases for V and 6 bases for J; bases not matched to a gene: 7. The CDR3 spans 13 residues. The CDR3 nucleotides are TGTGCCAGCAGCGTGGACAGGGCCGGCGAGCAGTACGTC. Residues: CASSVDRAGEQYV.

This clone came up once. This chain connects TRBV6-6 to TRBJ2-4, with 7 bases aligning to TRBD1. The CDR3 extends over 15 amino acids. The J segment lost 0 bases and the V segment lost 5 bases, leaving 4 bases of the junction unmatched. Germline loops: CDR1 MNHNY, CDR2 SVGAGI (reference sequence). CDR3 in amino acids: CASSQQGLAKNIQYF. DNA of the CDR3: TGTGCCAGCAGTCAACAGGGGCTAGCCAAAAACATTCAGTACTTC.

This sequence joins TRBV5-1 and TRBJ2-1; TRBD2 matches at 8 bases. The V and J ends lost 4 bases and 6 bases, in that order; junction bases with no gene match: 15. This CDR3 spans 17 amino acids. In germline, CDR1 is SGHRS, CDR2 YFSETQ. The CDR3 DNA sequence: TGCGCCAGCAGCGCCACCCGGATCGGGGGGGCAGTCAATGAGCAGTTCTTC. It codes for CASSATRIGGAVNEQFF.

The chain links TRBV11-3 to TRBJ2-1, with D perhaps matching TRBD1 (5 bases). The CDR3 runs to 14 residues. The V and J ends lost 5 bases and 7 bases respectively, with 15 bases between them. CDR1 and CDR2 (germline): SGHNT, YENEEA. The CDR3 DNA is TGTGCCAGCAGCCAGTATTCTGGGGCGAATGAGCAGTTCTTC. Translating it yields CASSQYSGANEQFF.

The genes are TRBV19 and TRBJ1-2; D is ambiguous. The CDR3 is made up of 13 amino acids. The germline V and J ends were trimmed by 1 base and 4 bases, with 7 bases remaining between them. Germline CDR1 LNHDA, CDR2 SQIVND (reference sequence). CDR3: CASSIGSFYGYTF. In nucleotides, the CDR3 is TGTGCCAGTAGTATAGGCAGTTTCTATGGCTACACCTTC.

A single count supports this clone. The CDR3, as DNA: TGTGCCAGCAGCACGGGGGGTAGGGGTAATGAAAAACTGTTTTTT. Encoded protein: CASSTGGRGNEKLFF. This rearrangement joins TRBV11-2 to TRBJ1-4; D perhaps matches TRBD1 (5 bases). The CDR3 runs 15 residues. Germline CDR1 is SGHAT and CDR2 is FQNNGV. V was clipped by 5 bases and J by 4 bases, with 14 bases between them.

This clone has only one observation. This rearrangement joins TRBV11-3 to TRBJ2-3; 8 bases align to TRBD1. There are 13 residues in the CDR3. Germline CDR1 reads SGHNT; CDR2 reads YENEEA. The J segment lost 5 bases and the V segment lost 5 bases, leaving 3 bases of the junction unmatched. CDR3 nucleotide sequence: TGTGCCAGCAGCACGGACAGGGAAGATACGCAGTATTTT. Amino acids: CASSTDREDTQYF.

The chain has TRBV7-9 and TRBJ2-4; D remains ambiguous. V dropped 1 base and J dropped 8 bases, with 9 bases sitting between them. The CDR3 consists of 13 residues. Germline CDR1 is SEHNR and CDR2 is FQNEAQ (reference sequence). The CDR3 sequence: CASSLGASDIQYF. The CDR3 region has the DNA TGTGCCAGCAGCTTAGGAGCCTCGGACATTCAGTACTTC.

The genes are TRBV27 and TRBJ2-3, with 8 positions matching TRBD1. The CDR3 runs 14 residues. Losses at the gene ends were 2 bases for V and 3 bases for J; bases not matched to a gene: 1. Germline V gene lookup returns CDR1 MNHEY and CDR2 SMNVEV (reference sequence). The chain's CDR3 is CASSLGDRTDTQYF. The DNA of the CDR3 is TGTGCCAGCAGTTTAGGGGACAGGACAGATACGCAGTATTTT.

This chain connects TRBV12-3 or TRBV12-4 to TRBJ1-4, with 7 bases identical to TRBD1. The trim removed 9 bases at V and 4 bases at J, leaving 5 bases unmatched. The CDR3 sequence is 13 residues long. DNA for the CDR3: TGTGCCAGTTCGACAGGGTTTAATGAAAAACTGTTTTTT. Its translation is CASSTGFNEKLFF.

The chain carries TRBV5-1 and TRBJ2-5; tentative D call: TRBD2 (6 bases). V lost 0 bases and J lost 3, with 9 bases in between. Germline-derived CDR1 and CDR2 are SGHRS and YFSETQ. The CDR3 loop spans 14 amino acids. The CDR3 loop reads CASSLAASEETQYF. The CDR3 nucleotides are TGCGCCAGCAGCTTGGCGGCTAGCGAAGAGACCCAGTACTTC.